The clone carrying this T cell receptor beta chain has a count of ten or more. Its antigen is undetermined. This sample is part of a study of CD8+ T cells in alopecia areata. Study summary: Treatment of the treated patients consisted of oral tofacitinib, 5 to 10 mg twice daily. Using the percentage of affected scalp area, treated patients' severity was scored.

Germline V CDR1 and CDR2: MNHEY, SVGAGI. This CDR3 has 12 amino acids. V dropped 8 bases and J dropped 7 bases, with 12 bases sitting between them. Treatment described: oral pan-JAK inhibitor, 5-10 mg twice daily. Study results and limitations: Uncertainty about whether baseline CD8+ expansion is linked to response remains, with one nonresponder. TCR sharing was clearer in mice than between patients, perhaps partly owing to patient HLA diversity.

Extracted from the samples, RNA was reverse transcribed into cDNA to serve as the sequencing template. TCRdb keeps only in-frame clones here, not all; method: immunoSEQ multiplex PCR. The sample lists 150,000 to 200,000 clones, around three fifths occurring once. V gene TRBV6-5 combines with J gene TRBJ1-5, with D tentatively TRBD1 (6 bases). The sample here was CD4+ T cells sorted from blood, taken at week 24, from a patient treated with tofacitinib. The TCR sequence derives from a human donor with alopecia areata. The CDR3 coding sequence is TGTGCCAGCCCTAGGGGGAAACAGCCCCAGCATTTT. Its protein is CASPRGKQPQHF.